This entry lists 16 T cell receptor beta chains sequenced from one sample in a study of shared clonotypes between healthy human individuals. Generated by immunoSEQ multiplex PCR, the TCRdb table keeps only in-frame clones and is missing some. The data show hundreds of thousands of clones, with around 74% seen just once and more than 1.5% held by the top ten. Source material: memory CD4+ T cells sorted from blood. As for subset: CD45RA-negative fraction. These receptors were collected from a woman younger than 45 in good health.

This clone was recorded once. As DNA, the CDR3 is TGTGCCACCAGCAGAGATCAAAGGGAAGAGACCCAGTACTTC. Amino acid sequence: CATSRDQREETQYF. The chain combines TRBV15 with TRBJ2-5; D uncertain. V shed 0 bases and J shed 3 bases, with 8 bases lying between them. CDR1 is LNHNV, CDR2 YYDKDF, per germline (reference sequence). This CDR3 has 14 amino acids.

In this sample, this clone turned up once. The V and J genes are TRBV11-2 and TRBJ2-2; D is perhaps TRBD1 (6 bases). V was cut by 5 bases and J by 8 bases, with 9 bases left in between. Germline V lookup: CDR1 SGHAT, CDR2 FQNNGV. CDR3 size: 12 residues. CDR3 DNA sequence: TGTGCCAGCAGCCACAGGGTTGGGGAGCTGTTTTTT. This sequence encodes CASSHRVGELFF.

The chain carries TRBV5-1 and TRBJ2-7; no clear D. Looked up from germline, CDR1 is SGHRS and CDR2 is YFSETQ. The CDR3 consists of 11 residues. V was trimmed by 4 bases and J by 5 bases, leaving 7 bases between them. For the CDR3, the DNA is TGCGCCAGCAGCGCCCAGAACGAGCAGTACTTC. It translates to CASSAQNEQYF.

The J gene is TRBJ1-1, the V gene TRBV29-1; D remains unclear. Looked up from germline, CDR1 is SQVTM and CDR2 is ANQGSEA. This CDR3 spans 11 amino acids. The germline V and J ends were trimmed by 5 bases and 1 base, with 5 bases remaining between them. This CDR3 is CSVHPNTEAFF. The CDR3 nucleotides are TGCAGCGTTCACCCGAACACTGAAGCTTTCTTT.

The chain joins TRBV7-9 to TRBJ2-1, with D possibly matching TRBD2 (6 bases). In germline, CDR1 is SEHNR, CDR2 FQNEAQ (reference sequence). This CDR3 is 15 amino acids long. V lost 5 bases and J lost 0, with 11 bases in between. The CDR3 DNA reads TGTGCCAGCAGCCCTCCGGGAGACTCCTACAATGAGCAGTTCTTC. This gives the protein CASSPPGDSYNEQFF.

CDR3 protein: CASSVKTSGPTDTQYF. DNA for the CDR3: TGTGCCAGCAGCGTCAAGACTAGCGGCCCCACAGATACGCAGTATTTT. The chain recombines TRBV9 with TRBJ2-3; TRBD2 matches 9 bases. CDR3 length: 16 residues. The junction had 6 bases not matched to a gene; V was cut back by 2 bases and J by 2 bases. Germline V CDR1 and CDR2: SGDLS, YYNGEE.

V usage is TRBV2 and J usage is TRBJ2-3, with 9 nucleotides matching TRBD2. The junction had 12 bases not matched to a gene; V was cut back by 7 bases and J by 7 bases. This CDR3 region has 15 residues. Per the germline V gene, CDR1 is SNHLY and CDR2 is FYNNEI. The CDR3 is CASTYGVAGVHTQYF. Here the CDR3 DNA reads TGTGCCAGCACCTATGGGGTAGCGGGAGTACATACGCAGTATTTT.

The chain joins TRBV28 to TRBJ1-2; D unresolved. Per germline, CDR1 MDHEN and CDR2 SYDVKM. Trimming took off 6 bases at V and 0 bases at J, with 8 bases between the two ends. This CDR3 is built from 13 residues. The CDR3 DNA follows: TGTGCCAGCAGCCAATGGGCTAACTATGGCTACACCTTC. Residues: CASSQWANYGYTF.

V usage is TRBV7-3 and J usage is TRBJ2-3; D possibly corresponds to TRBD1 (6 bases). The CDR3 is 14 amino acids. Germline values: CDR1 SGHTA, CDR2 FQGTGA. Deletions cut 5 bases from V and 1 base from J, with 10 bases between. Here the CDR3 DNA reads TGTGCCAGCAGCCGGGACACCGGCACAGATACGCAGTATTTT. Residues: CASSRDTGTDTQYF.

This chain links TRBV11-2 with TRBJ2-5; D gene ambiguous. V was clipped by 5 bases and J by 5 bases, with 9 bases between them. The CDR3 is made up of 12 amino acids. Germline V gene data show CDR1 as SGHAT and CDR2 as FQNNGV. CDR3 in DNA: TGTGCCAGCAGCCCCCAGGCGGAGACCCAGTACTTC. Translating it yields CASSPQAETQYF.

This chain links TRBV30 with TRBJ2-7; 7 nucleotides agree with TRBD1. The CDR3 totals 12 residues. Germline-derived CDR1 and CDR2 are GTSNPN and SVGIG (reference sequence). V trimming: 2 bases; J trimming: 3 bases; junction bases outside the gene matches: 1. As DNA, the CDR3 is TGTGCCTGGAGTCGGGACAGCTACGAGCAGTACTTC. It translates to CAWSRDSYEQYF.

Points on this clone: The sample has other DNA sequences that encode this CDR3 too. The V gene is TRBV7-2, the J gene TRBJ2-1, with D unresolved. Germline CDR1 is SGHTA and CDR2 is FQGNSA. V gave up 5 bases and J gave up 5 bases, with 10 bases separating them. The CDR3 sequence is 13 residues long. CDR3 residues: CASSPYLNNEQFF. The CDR3 coding sequence is TGTGCCAGCAGCCCCTACCTAAACAATGAGCAGTTCTTC.

The chain is built from TRBV5-5 and TRBJ1-2; D not resolved. The ends were cut back, 2 bases at V and 1 base at J, with 15 bases in the middle. Germline V lookup: CDR1 SGHKS, CDR2 YYEKEE (reference sequence). The CDR3 is 16 amino acids. The CDR3 sequence: CASSFSLRALNYGYTF. CDR3 DNA sequence: TGTGCCAGCAGCTTCTCGTTAAGGGCCCTTAACTATGGCTACACCTTC.

The V call is TRBV7-9, the J call TRBJ1-5; D possibly corresponds to TRBD1 (5 bases). The CDR3 has 13 amino acids. The V end lost 1 base, the J end lost 9 bases, and 10 bases lay between the germline ends. Germline CDR1 and CDR2: SEHNR and FQNEAQ (reference sequence). The CDR3 bases are TGTGCCAGCAGCTTAGGGGGGGGAAGGCCCCAGCATTTT. Its translation is CASSLGGGRPQHF.

The J gene is TRBJ2-7, the V gene TRBV7-2; maybe TRBD2 (6 bases). Between the trimmed V and J ends, which lost 1 base and 4 bases, there was a span of 11 bases. Germline loops: CDR1 SGHTA, CDR2 FQGNSA. This CDR3 has 14 residues. Written as DNA, the CDR3 is TGTGCCAGCAGCTTAGACCGGGAGTGGTACGAGCAGTACTTC. It codes for CASSLDREWYEQYF.

The chain employs TRBV6-6 and TRBJ1-1; 7 positions agree with TRBD1. J gave up 6 bases and V 6 bases, and 10 bases lay outside the gene matches. This CDR3 is built from 14 residues. Germline CDR1 reads MNHNY; CDR2 reads SVGAGI (reference sequence). DNA for the CDR3: TGTGCCAGCAGACCCGACAGGGATAACGCTGAAGCTTTCTTT. Translated: CASRPDRDNAEAFF.